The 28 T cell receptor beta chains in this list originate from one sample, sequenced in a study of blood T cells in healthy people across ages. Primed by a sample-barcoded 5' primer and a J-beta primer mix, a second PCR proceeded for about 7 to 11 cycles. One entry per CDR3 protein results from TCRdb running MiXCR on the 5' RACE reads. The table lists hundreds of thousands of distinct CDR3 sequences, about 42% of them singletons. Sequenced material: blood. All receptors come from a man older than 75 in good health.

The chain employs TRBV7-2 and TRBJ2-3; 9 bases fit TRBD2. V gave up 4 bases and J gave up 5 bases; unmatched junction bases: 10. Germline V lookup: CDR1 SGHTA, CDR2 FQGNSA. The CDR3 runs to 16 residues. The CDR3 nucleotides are TGTGCCAGCAGCTGGGGACTAGCCCCGAACTTAGATACGCAGTATTTT. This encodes CASSWGLAPNLDTQYF.

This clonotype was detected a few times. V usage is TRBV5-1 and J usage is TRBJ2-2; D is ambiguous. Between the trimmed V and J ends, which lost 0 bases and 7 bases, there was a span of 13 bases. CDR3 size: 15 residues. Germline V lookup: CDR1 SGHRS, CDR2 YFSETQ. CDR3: CASSLAASLGGELFF. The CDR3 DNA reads TGCGCCAGCAGCTTGGCCGCTAGTCTCGGCGGGGAGCTGTTTTTT.

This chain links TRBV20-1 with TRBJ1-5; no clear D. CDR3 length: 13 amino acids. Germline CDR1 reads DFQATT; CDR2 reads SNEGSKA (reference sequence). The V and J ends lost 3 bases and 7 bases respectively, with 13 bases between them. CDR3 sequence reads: CSARGSLGQPQHF. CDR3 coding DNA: TGCAGTGCTAGGGGGAGTTTGGGACAGCCCCAGCATTTT.

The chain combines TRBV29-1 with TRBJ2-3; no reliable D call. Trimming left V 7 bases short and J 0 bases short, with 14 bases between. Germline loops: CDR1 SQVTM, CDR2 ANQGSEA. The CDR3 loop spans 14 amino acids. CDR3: CSAEPPLSTDTQYF. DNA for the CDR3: TGCAGCGCCGAACCTCCTCTTAGCACAGATACGCAGTATTTT.

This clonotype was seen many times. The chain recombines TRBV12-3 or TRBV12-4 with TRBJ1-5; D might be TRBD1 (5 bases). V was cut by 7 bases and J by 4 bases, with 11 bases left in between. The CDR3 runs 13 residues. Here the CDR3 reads CASTQAGNQPQHF. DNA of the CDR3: TGTGCCAGCACACAGGCCGGGAATCAGCCCCAGCATTTT.

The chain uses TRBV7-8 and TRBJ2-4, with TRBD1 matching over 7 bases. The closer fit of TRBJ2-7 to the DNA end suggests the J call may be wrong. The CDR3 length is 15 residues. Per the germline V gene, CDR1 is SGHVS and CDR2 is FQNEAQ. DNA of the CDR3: TGTGCCAGCAGCTCGCACAGGGGCCAGAGCTACGAGCAGTACTTC. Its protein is CASSSHRGQSYEQYF.

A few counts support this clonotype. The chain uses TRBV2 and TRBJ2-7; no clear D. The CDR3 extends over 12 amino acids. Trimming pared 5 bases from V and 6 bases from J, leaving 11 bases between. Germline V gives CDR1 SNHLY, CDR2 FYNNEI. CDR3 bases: TGTGCCAGCAGTAATAATAGGTGCGAGCAGTACTTC. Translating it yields CASSNNRCEQYF.

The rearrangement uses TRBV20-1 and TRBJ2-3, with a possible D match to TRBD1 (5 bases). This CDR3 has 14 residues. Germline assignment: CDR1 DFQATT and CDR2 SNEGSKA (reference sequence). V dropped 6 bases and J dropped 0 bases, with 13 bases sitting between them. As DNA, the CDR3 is TGCAGTGCCATAAGGGGTTCCAGCACAGATACGCAGTATTTT. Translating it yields CSAIRGSSTDTQYF.

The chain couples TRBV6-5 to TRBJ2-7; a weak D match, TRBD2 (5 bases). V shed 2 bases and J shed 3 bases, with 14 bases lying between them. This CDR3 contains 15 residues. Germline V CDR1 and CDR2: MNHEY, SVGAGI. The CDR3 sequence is CASSYGPNEGYEQYF. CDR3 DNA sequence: TGTGCCAGCAGTTACGGCCCAAACGAGGGCTACGAGCAGTACTTC.

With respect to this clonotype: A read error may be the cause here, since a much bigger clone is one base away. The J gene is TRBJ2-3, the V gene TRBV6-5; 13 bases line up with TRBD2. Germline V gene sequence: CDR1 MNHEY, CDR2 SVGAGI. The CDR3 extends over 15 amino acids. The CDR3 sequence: CVSSRTSGRTDTQYF. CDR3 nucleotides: TGTGTCAGCTCAAGGACTAGCGGGAGAACAGATACGCAGTATTTT.

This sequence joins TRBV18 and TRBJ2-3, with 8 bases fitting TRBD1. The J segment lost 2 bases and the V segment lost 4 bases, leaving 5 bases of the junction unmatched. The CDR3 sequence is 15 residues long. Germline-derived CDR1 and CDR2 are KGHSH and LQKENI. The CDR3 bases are TGTGCCAGCTCACGTGGGACAGGTTACACAGATACGCAGTATTTT. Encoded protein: CASSRGTGYTDTQYF.

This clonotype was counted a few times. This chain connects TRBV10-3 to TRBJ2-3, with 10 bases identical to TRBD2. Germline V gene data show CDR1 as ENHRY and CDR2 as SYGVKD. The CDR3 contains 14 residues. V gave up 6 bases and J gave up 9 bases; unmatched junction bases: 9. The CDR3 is CAIRVAGGLGTQYF. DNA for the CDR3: TGTGCCATCAGAGTAGCGGGAGGTCTTGGGACGCAGTATTTT.

CDR3 nucleotides: TGTGCCAGCAGGCCTCAGCTAGCGGGAGGGCTTGGGACCCAGTACTTC. Translating it yields CASRPQLAGGLGTQYF. This rearrangement joins TRBV28 to TRBJ2-5; 12 bases are a match to TRBD2. CDR3 length: 16 residues. Germline loops: CDR1 MDHEN, CDR2 SYDVKM. V shed 6 bases, J shed 7 bases, and the junction held 12 bases outside the gene matches.

The CDR3, as DNA: TGTGCCAGCTCACCAGCGACAGCGAGCAATGAGCAGTTCTTC. It translates to CASSPATASNEQFF. The chain recombines TRBV18 with TRBJ2-1; a weak D match, TRBD1 (5 bases). This CDR3 has 14 residues. V was trimmed by 2 bases and J by 6 bases, leaving 11 bases between them. Germline V gene sequence: CDR1 KGHSH, CDR2 LQKENI.

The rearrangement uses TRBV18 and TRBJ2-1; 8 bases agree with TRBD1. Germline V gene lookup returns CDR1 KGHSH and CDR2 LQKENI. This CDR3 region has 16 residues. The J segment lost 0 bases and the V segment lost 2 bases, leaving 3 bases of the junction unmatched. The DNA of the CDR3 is TGTGCCAGCTCACCATTTACAGGGGGCTCCTACAATGAGCAGTTCTTC. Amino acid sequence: CASSPFTGGSYNEQFF.

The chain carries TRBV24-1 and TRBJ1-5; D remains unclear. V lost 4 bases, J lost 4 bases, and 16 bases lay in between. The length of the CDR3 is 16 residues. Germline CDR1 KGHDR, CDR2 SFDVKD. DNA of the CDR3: TGTGCCACCAGTGACGTCTCGGCAGCTTCAAATCAGCCCCAGCATTTT. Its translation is CATSDVSAASNQPQHF.

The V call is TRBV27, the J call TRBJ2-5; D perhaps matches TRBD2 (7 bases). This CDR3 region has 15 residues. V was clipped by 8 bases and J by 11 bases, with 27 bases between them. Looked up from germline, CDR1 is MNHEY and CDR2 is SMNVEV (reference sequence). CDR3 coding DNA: TGTGCCAGCGGACGGTGGGGGGGCGACACCAATGAGCAGTACTTC. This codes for CASGRWGGDTNEQYF.

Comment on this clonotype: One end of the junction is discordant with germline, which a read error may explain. The CDR3 DNA reads TGTGCTAGCAGCTCAGCTAGCGGAATACACAATGAGCAGTTCTTC. This translates into CASSSASGIHNEQFF. The gene calls are TRBV7-7 and TRBJ2-1; 7 bases are shared with TRBD2. Germline V lookup: CDR1 SSHAT, CDR2 FNYEAQ (reference sequence). The CDR3 is 15 residues long. Combining the CDR3 with reference TRBV7-7 and TRBJ2-1 gives the whole variable domain GAGVSQSPRYKVTKRGQDVTLRCDPISSHATLYWYQQALGQGPEFLTYFNYEAQPDKSGLPSDRFSAERPEGSISTLTIQRTEQRDSAMYRCASSSASGIHNEQFFGPGTRLTVL.

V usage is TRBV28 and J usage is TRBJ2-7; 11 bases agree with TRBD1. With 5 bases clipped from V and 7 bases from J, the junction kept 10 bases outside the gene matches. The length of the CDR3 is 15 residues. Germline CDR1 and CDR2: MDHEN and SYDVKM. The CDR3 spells CASSNTGTGGREQYF. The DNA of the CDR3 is TGTGCCAGCAGTAATACCGGGACAGGGGGTCGGGAGCAGTACTTC.

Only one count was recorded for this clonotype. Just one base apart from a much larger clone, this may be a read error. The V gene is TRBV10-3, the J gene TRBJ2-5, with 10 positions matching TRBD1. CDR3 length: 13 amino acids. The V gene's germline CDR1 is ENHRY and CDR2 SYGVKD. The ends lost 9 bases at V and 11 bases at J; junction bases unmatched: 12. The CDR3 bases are TGTGCCATACCCGGGACAGGGGTTAATGAGCAGTACTTC. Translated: CAIPGTGVNEQYF.

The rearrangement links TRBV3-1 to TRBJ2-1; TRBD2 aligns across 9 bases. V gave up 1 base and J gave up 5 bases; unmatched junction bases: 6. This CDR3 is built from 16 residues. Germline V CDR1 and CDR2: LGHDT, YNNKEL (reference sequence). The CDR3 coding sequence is TGTGCCAGCAGCCAAGGGGTAGCGGGAGCGAACAATGAGCAGTTCTTC. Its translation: CASSQGVAGANNEQFF.

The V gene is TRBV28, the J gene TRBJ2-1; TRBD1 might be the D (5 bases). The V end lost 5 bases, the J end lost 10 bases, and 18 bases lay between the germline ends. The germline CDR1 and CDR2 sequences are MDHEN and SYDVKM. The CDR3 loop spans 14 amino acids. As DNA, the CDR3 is TGTGCCAGCAGTCCCTGGGGCAGCTCCTACGAGCAGTTCTTC. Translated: CASSPWGSSYEQFF.

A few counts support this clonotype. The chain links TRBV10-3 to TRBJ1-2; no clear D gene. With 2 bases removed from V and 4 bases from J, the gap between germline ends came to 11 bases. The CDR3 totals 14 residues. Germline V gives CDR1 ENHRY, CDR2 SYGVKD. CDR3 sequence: CAISEPTVPYGYTF. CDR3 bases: TGTGCCATCAGTGAGCCTACAGTGCCCTATGGCTACACCTTC.

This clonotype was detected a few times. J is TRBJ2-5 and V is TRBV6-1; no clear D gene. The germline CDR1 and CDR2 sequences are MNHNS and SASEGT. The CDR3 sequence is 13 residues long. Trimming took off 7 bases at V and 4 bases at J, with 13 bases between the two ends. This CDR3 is CASTVTIAETQYF. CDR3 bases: TGTGCCAGCACCGTAACTATCGCAGAGACCCAGTACTTC.

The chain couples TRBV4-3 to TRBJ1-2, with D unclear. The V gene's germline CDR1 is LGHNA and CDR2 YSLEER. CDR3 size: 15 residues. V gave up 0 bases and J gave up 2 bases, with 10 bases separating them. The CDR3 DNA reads TGCGCCAGCAGCCAAGATCCGAAGGCCAACTATGGCTACACCTTC. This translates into CASSQDPKANYGYTF.

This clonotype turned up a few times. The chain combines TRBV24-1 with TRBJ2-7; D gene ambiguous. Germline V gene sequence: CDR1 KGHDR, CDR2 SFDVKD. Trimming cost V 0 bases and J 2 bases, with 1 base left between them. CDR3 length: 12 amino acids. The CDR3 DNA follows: TGTGCCACCAGTGATTTGACCTACGAGCAGTACTTC. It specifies CATSDLTYEQYF.

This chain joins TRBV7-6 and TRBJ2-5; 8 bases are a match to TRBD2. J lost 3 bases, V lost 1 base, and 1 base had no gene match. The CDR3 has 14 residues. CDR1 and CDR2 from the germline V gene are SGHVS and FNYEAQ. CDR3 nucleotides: TGTGCCAGCAGCTTAGAGGGACTAGAAGAGACCCAGTACTTC. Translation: CASSLEGLEETQYF. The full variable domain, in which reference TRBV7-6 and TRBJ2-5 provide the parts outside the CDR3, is GAGVSQSPRYKVTKRGQDVALRCDPISGHVSLYWYRQALGQGPEFLTYFNYEAQQDKSGLPNDRFSAERPEGSISTLTIQRTEQRDSAMYRCASSLEGLEETQYFGPGTRLLVL.

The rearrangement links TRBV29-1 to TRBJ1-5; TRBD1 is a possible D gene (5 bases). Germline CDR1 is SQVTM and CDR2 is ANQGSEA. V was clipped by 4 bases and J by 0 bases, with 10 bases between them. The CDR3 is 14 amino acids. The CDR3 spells CSVGQTNSNQPQHF. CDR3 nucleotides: TGCAGCGTTGGACAGACAAATAGCAATCAGCCCCAGCATTTT.